The 3 T cell receptor beta chains presented below share a single source sample, sequenced in a study of blood T cell repertoires in COVID-19. This table comes from immunoSEQ multiplex PCR, and its TCRdb copy is limited to in-frame clones, with some not included. The sample has 210,000 or so clones; roughly 76% are singletons. The sample consisted of peripheral blood. The receptor source for this set is a human donor in a cohort sampled during active COVID-19.

The rearrangement uses TRBV5-1 and TRBJ2-7; TRBD1 matches at 8 bases. CDR1 and CDR2 (germline): SGHRS, YFSETQ. The length of the CDR3 is 14 residues. J lost 5 bases, V lost 0 bases, and 4 bases had no gene match. The CDR3 loop is CASSLGQGSHEQYF. Here the CDR3 DNA reads TGCGCCAGCAGCTTGGGACAGGGGAGCCACGAGCAGTACTTC.

This rearrangement joins TRBV15 to TRBJ1-1, with TRBD1 as a possible D gene (5 bases). V dropped 3 bases and J dropped 3 bases, with 11 bases sitting between them. The CDR3 covers 14 residues. Germline-derived CDR1 and CDR2 are LNHNV and YYDKDF (reference sequence). CDR3 protein: CATSRSQGYTEAFF. CDR3 DNA sequence: TGTGCCACCAGCAGGTCGCAGGGATACACTGAAGCTTTCTTT.

The genes are TRBV28 and TRBJ1-1, with D perhaps TRBD1 (5 bases). The germline gives CDR1 MDHEN, CDR2 SYDVKM. This CDR3 is 13 amino acids long. V was trimmed by 7 bases and J by 1 base, leaving 10 bases between them. As DNA, the CDR3 is TGTGCCAGCATGGGGGGTCGGAACACTGAAGCTTTCTTT. Amino acids: CASMGGRNTEAFF. Full variable domain (missing parts from reference TRBV28 and TRBJ1-1): DVKVTQSSRYLVKRTGEKVFLECVQDMDHENMFWYRQDPGLGLRLIYFSYDVKMKEKGDIPEGYSVSREKKERFSLILESASTNQTSMYLCASMGGRNTEAFFGQGTRLTVV.